What follows are 13 T cell receptor beta chains derived from one specimen sequenced in a study of OX40 agonist ivuxolimab in advanced cancers. Assay used: immunoSEQ multiplex PCR; TCRdb lists only in-frame clones, some missing. The sample shows 85,000 to 95,000 clones, roughly 89% of them seen only once. The sample consisted of CD4+ or CD8+ T cells sorted from blood, taken in a trial of the OX40 agonist ivuxolimab. These receptors were taken from an adult with an advanced solid tumor such as melanoma, head and neck, liver or kidney cancer.

The chain uses TRBV7-2 and TRBJ2-2; D is unclear. V was shortened by 1 base and J by 0 bases, with 6 bases between the two germline ends. Germline V lookup: CDR1 SGHTA, CDR2 FQGNSA. This CDR3 has 15 residues. CDR3 region: CASSLVQANTGELFF. Here the CDR3 DNA reads TGTGCCAGCAGCTTAGTTCAGGCGAACACCGGGGAGCTGTTTTTT.

The CDR3 here is CASSLESGFNEQFF. The CDR3 coding sequence is TGCGCCAGCAGCTTGGAGTCGGGATTCAATGAGCAGTTCTTC. The gene calls are TRBV5-1 and TRBJ2-1; the D gene is possibly TRBD2 (5 bases). V was pared by 0 bases and J by 6 bases, with 10 bases between. Germline loops: CDR1 SGHRS, CDR2 YFSETQ. The CDR3 is 14 residues long.

The chain uses TRBV7-2 and TRBJ1-2; D is possibly TRBD1 (5 bases). V lost 7 bases and J lost 4, with 19 bases in between. The CDR3 totals 15 residues. The V gene's germline CDR1 is SGHTA and CDR2 FQGNSA. Here the CDR3 DNA reads TGTGCCAGCACTAAAAAGGCAGGGTTTACCTATGGCTACACCTTC. Its protein is CASTKKAGFTYGYTF. Supplemented by reference TRBV7-2 and TRBJ1-2, the full variable domain reads GAGVSQSPSNKVTEKGKDVELRCDPISGHTALYWYRQSLGQGLEFLIYFQGNSAPDKSGLPSDRFSAERTGGSVSTLTIQRTQQEDSAVYLCASTKKAGFTYGYTFGSGTRLTVV.

The chain is built from TRBV5-1 and TRBJ1-1, with TRBD1 as a possible D gene (5 bases). Trimming took 6 bases from V and 2 from J, leaving 11 bases between them. Germline V lookup: CDR1 SGHRS, CDR2 YFSETQ. CDR3 size: 13 residues. CDR3 residues: CASTKGPNTEAFF. CDR3 DNA: TGCGCCAGCACCAAGGGACCTAACACTGAAGCTTTCTTT.

This clone has more than one count but fewer than ten. The V and J genes are TRBV6-1 and TRBJ1-5; D is unclear. CDR1 is MNHNS, CDR2 SASEGT, per germline. The CDR3 has 13 residues. V lost 6 bases and J 3 bases, leaving 9 bases between the germline ends. CDR3 amino acids: CASRTANNQPQHF. The CDR3 DNA reads TGTGCCAGCAGGACCGCTAACAATCAGCCCCAGCATTTT.

The chain links TRBV29-1 to TRBJ1-1, with TRBD1 as a possible D gene (5 bases). The CDR3 extends over 15 amino acids. Between the trimmed V and J ends, which lost 0 bases and 4 bases, there was a span of 15 bases. The germline CDR1 and CDR2 sequences are SQVTM and ANQGSEA. The CDR3 DNA reads TGCAGCGTTGAAGAGTGGAGGGGTGGTACCACTGAAGCTTTCTTT. Its protein product is CSVEEWRGGTTEAFF.

This clone was seen just once. The chain carries TRBV6-6 and TRBJ2-5; TRBD1 or TRBD2 may be the D gene (5 bases each). Germline V gene data show CDR1 as MNHNY and CDR2 as SVGAGI (reference sequence). The length of the CDR3 is 11 residues. Trimming shortened V by 8 bases and J by 5 bases, and 9 bases separated the two germline ends. In nucleotides, the CDR3 is TGTGCCAGCGTGGGGGTTGAGACCCAGTACTTC. This translates into CASVGVETQYF.

The chain links TRBV27 to TRBJ2-2; TRBD1 matches at 8 bases. Germline CDR1 and CDR2: MNHEY and SMNVEV (reference sequence). The length of the CDR3 is 16 residues. V shed 3 bases and J 0 bases; nucleotides not matched to a gene: 3. CDR3 nucleotide sequence: TGTGCCAGCAGTTTTGGACAGGGCTCGAACACCGGGGAGCTGTTTTTT. It encodes CASSFGQGSNTGELFF.

Here the CDR3 DNA reads TGTGCCATCAGGAGACTAGCGGGAGACAACACCGGGGAGCTGTTTTTT. Translation gives CAIRRLAGDNTGELFF. This chain links TRBV10-3 with TRBJ2-2; TRBD2 matches at 12 bases. V shed 6 bases, J shed 2 bases, and the junction held 4 bases outside the gene matches. From germline, CDR1 is ENHRY and CDR2 SYGVKD. This CDR3 comprises 16 residues.

The chain links TRBV11-2 to TRBJ2-3; maybe TRBD1 (5 bases). Per germline, CDR1 SGHAT and CDR2 FQNNGV. The CDR3 has 15 residues. Trimming stripped 3 bases from V and 2 bases from J, with 12 bases between. Here the CDR3 reads CASSFGHLLTDTQYF. CDR3 bases: TGTGCCAGCAGCTTCGGACACCTACTCACAGATACGCAGTATTTT.

This chain joins TRBV25-1 and TRBJ1-6, with D perhaps TRBD1 (5 bases). Per the germline V gene, CDR1 is MGHDK and CDR2 is SYGVNS. The CDR3 length is 16 residues. Between the trimmed V and J ends, which lost 5 bases and 6 bases, there was a span of 17 bases. The CDR3 DNA follows: TGTGCCAGCAGTTCACTACGGGGGGAAGGTAATTCACCCCTCCACTTT. Translated: CASSSLRGEGNSPLHF.

This chain connects TRBV6-1 to TRBJ2-5, with 7 bases fitting TRBD2. V lost 6 bases and J lost 2; bases outside the gene matches: 3. The CDR3 length is 13 residues. Germline V gives CDR1 MNHNS, CDR2 SASEGT. DNA for the CDR3: TGTGCCAGCAGGCGAGCGGGGCAAGAGACCCAGTACTTC. It specifies CASRRAGQETQYF.

This clone has a single count. V and J are TRBV5-4 and TRBJ2-7; the match to TRBD1 covers 8 bases. With 3 bases clipped from V and 4 bases from J, the junction kept 6 bases outside the gene matches. The V gene's germline CDR1 is SGHNT and CDR2 YYREEE (reference sequence). This CDR3 has 14 amino acids. CDR3 nucleotide sequence: TGTGCCAGCAGCTCGCAAGACAGGGGTTACGAGCAGTACTTC. Translating it yields CASSSQDRGYEQYF.